The following is a T cell receptor beta chain sequence with its context. The antigen is unknown. These data are taken from a study of tumor-infiltrating lymphocytes in primary liver carcinoma. For the study at large: Both sexes were represented among patients, who were 30 to 69 years old.

Total RNA and DNA came together from 20-30 mg of bulk tissue without cell sorting. This CDR3 is 16 amino acids long. The V and J ends lost 1 base and 3 bases respectively, with 16 bases between them. Germline V gene sequence: CDR1 SGHNT, CDR2 YENEEA. A primer matching the constant region was used to make TCR beta cDNA from 450 to 500 ng of total RNA. Construction of TCR beta libraries relied on three successive nested multiplex PCR rounds employing slightly modified ARM-PCR. TRBV1-TRBV30 forward primers and a C-beta reverse primer were used in the first two PCR rounds, which each ran for approximately 10 cycles. TCRdb reanalysed the multiplex PCR reads using MiXCR and keeps one entry per CDR3 protein. The sample has 100,000 to 150,000 distinct CDR3 sequences; 60% to 70% are singletons. Study-level results: The study found a significantly higher top-250-clone fraction in tumors than in blood (p = 0.039). Just about 7-24% of leading clones were found in every one of five regions.

This sequence was found in a woman aged 60 to 75 with primary liver carcinoma and hepatitis B virus infection. The source material was liver tumor tissue from sampling region 1. Subset described: tumor region T1, superior pole. The V call is TRBV11-3, the J call TRBJ2-7; no clear D gene. This chain's CDR3 is CASSLGGPKGNYEQYF. The CDR3 bases are TGTGCCAGCAGCTTAGGCGGTCCCAAGGGAAACTACGAGCAGTACTTC.